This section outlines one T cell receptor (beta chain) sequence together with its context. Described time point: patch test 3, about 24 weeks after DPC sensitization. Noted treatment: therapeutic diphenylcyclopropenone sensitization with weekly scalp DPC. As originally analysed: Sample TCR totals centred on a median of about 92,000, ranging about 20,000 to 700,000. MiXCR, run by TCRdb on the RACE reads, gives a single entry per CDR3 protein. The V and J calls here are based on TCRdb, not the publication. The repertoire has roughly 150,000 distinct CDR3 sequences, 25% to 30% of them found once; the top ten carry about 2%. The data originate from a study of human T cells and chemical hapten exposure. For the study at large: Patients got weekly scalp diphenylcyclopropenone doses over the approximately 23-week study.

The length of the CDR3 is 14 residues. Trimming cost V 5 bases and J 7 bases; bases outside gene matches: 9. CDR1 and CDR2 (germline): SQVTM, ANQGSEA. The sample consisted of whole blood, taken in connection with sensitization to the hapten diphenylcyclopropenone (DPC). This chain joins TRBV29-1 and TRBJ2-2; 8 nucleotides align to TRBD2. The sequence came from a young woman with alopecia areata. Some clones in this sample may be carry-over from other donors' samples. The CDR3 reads CSVRSGGWHGELFF. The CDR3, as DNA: TGCAGCGTTCGGAGCGGGGGCTGGCACGGGGAGCTGTTTTTT.